This TCR beta chain was identified in a study of blood T cell repertoires in COVID-19. Background on the study: COVID-19 samples, acute and convalescent, were from the United States, Italy and Spain. The cDNA or gDNA used as material had been derived from T cells, B-cell-depleted T cells, or PBMCs.

The V segment lost 2 bases and the J segment 3 bases; nucleotides outside the gene matches: 1. Germline V gene lookup returns CDR1 SGHDT and CDR2 YYEEEE. The CDR3 extends over 13 amino acids. Only in-frame clones appear in the TCRdb table, and some are missing; sequencing was by immunoSEQ multiplex PCR. In the table there are 95,000 to 150,000 clones, roughly 90% of which are singletons. The material sequenced was peripheral blood. V usage is TRBV5-6 and J usage is TRBJ1-1, with 7 bases identical to TRBD1. The source is a man aged 35 to 55 with acute or convalescent COVID-19. CDR3 nucleotides: TGTGCCAGCAGCTTCGACAGGGACACTGAAGCTTTCTTT. It is translated as CASSFDRDTEAFF. The full variable domain, in which reference TRBV5-6 and TRBJ1-1 provide the parts outside the CDR3, is DAGVTQSPTHLIKTRGQQVTLRCSPKSGHDTVSWYQQALGQGPQFIFQYYEEEERQRGNFPDRFSGHQFPNYSSELNVNALLLGDSALYLCASSFDRDTEAFFGQGTRLTVV.